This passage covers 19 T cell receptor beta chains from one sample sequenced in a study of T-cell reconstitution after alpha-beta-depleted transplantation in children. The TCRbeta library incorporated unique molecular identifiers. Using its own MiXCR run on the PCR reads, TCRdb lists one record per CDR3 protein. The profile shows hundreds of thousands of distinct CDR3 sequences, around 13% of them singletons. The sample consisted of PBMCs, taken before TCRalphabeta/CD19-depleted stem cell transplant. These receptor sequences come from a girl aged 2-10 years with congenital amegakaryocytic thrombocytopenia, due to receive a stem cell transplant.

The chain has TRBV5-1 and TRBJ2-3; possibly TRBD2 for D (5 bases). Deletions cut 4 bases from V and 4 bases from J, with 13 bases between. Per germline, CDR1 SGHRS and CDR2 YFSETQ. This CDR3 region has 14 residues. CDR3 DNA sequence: TGCGCCAGCAGCCCTAGTAGCGCGGCAGATACGCAGTATTTT. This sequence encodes CASSPSSAADTQYF.

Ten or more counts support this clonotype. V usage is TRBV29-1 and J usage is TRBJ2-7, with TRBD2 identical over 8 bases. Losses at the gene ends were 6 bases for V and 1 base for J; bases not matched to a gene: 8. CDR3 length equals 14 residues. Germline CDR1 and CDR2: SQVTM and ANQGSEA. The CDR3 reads CSVATSGGSYEQYF. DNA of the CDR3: TGCAGCGTCGCCACTAGCGGAGGATCCTACGAGCAGTACTTC.

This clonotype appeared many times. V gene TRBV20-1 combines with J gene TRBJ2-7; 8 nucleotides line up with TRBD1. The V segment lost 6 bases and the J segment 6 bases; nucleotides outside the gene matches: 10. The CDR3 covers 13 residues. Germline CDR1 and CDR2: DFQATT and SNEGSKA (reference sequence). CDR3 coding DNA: TGCAGTGCGAATCTGGACAGGGCTGGCGAGCAGTACTTC. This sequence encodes CSANLDRAGEQYF.

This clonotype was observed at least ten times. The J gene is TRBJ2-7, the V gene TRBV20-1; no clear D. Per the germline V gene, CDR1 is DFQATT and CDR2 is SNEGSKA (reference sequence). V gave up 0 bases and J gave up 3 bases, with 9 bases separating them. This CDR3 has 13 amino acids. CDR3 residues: CSARDFSFYEQYF. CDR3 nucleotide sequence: TGCAGTGCTAGAGATTTCAGTTTCTACGAGCAGTACTTC.

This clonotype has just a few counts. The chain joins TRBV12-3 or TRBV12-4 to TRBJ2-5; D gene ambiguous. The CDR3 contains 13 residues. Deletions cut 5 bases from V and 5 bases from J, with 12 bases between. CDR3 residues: CASSPSQVETQYF. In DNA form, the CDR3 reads TGTGCCAGCAGTCCCTCCCAGGTGGAGACCCAGTACTTC.

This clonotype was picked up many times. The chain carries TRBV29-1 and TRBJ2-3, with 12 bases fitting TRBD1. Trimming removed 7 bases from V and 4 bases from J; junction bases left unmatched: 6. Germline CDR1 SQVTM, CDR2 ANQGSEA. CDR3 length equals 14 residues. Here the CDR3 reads CSGGQGAIADTQYF. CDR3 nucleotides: TGCAGCGGGGGACAGGGGGCGATTGCAGATACGCAGTATTTT.

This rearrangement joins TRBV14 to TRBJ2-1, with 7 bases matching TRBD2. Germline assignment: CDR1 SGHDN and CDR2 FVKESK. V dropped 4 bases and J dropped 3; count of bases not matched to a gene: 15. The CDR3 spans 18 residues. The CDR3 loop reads CASSPGLKGGRNYNEQFF. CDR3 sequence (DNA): TGTGCCAGCAGCCCCGGCCTAAAGGGCGGGAGAAACTACAATGAGCAGTTCTTC.

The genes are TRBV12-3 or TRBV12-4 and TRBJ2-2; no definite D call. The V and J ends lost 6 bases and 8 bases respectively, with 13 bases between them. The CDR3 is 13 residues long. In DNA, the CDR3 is TGTGCCAGCAGCCGGGCCGTGTCAGGGGAGCTGTTTTTT. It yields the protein CASSRAVSGELFF.

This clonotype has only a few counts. The CDR3 sequence: CASSNRTEAYHGNQPQHF. Written as DNA, the CDR3 is TGTGCCAGCAGCAACCGGACGGAGGCCTACCATGGCAATCAGCCCCAGCATTTT. The chain is built from TRBV3-1 and TRBJ1-5; D call uncertain. Germline loops: CDR1 LGHDT, CDR2 YNNKEL (reference sequence). Trimming left V 5 bases short and J 2 bases short, with 22 bases between. This CDR3 spans 18 amino acids.

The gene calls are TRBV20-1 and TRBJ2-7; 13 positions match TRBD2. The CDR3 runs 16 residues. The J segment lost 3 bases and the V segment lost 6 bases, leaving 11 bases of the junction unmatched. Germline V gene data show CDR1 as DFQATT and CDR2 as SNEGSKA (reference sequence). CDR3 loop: CSALGLAGKSGYEQYF. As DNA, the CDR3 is TGCAGTGCGCTGGGACTAGCGGGAAAGTCCGGCTACGAGCAGTACTTC.

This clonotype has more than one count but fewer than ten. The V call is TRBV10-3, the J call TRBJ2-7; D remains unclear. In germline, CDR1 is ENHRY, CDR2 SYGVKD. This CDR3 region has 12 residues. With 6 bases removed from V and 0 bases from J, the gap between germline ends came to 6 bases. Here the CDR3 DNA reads TGTGCCATCAGGGATAGCTCCTACGAGCAGTACTTC. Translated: CAIRDSSYEQYF.

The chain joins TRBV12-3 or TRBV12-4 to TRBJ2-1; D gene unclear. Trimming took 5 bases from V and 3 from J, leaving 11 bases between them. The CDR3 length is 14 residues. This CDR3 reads CASSRRAGYNEQFF. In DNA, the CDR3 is TGTGCCAGCAGTCGTCGGGCTGGCTACAATGAGCAGTTCTTC.

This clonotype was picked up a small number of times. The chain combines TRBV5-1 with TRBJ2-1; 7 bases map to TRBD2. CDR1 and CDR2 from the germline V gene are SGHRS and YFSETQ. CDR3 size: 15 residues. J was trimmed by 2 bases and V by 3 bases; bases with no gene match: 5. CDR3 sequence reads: CASSYTSEPYNEQFF. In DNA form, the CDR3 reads TGCGCCAGCAGCTATACTAGCGAACCCTACAATGAGCAGTTCTTC.

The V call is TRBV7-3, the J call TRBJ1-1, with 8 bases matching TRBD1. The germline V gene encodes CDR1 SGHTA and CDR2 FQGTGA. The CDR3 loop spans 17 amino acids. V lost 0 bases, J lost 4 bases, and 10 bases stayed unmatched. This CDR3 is CASSLTPQGARGTEAFF. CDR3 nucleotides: TGTGCCAGCAGCTTAACCCCCCAGGGGGCGCGAGGCACTGAAGCTTTCTTT.

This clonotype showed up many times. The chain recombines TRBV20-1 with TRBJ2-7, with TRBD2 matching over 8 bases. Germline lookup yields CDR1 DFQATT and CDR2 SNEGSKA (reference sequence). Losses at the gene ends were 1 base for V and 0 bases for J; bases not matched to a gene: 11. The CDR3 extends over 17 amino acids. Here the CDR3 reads CSARAPTSGKSSYEQYF. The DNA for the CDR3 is TGCAGTGCTAGAGCCCCTACTAGCGGTAAAAGCTCCTACGAGCAGTACTTC.

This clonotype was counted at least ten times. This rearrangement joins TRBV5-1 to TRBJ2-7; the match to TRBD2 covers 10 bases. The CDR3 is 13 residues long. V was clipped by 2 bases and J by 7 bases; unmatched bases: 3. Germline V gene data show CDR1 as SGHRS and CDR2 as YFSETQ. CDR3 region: CASSLAGGWEQYF. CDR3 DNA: TGCGCCAGCAGCTTAGCGGGAGGGTGGGAGCAGTACTTC.

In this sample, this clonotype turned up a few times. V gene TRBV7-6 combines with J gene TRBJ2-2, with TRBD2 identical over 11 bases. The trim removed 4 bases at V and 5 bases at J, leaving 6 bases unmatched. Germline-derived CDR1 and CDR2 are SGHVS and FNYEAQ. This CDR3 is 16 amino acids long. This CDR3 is CASSYTSGGSTGELFF. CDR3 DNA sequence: TGTGCCAGCAGCTACACTAGCGGGGGCTCGACCGGGGAGCTGTTTTTT.

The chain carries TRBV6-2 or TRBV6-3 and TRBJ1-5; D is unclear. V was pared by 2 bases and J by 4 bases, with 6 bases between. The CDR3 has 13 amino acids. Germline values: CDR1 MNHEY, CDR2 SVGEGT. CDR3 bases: TGTGCCAGCAGTTACGCTGGAAATCAGCCCCAGCATTTT. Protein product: CASSYAGNQPQHF.

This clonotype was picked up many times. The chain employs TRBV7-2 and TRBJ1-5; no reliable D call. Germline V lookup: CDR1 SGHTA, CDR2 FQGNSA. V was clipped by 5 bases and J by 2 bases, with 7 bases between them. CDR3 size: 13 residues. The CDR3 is CASSAGGNQPQHF. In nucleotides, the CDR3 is TGTGCCAGCAGCGCGGGTGGCAATCAGCCCCAGCATTTT.